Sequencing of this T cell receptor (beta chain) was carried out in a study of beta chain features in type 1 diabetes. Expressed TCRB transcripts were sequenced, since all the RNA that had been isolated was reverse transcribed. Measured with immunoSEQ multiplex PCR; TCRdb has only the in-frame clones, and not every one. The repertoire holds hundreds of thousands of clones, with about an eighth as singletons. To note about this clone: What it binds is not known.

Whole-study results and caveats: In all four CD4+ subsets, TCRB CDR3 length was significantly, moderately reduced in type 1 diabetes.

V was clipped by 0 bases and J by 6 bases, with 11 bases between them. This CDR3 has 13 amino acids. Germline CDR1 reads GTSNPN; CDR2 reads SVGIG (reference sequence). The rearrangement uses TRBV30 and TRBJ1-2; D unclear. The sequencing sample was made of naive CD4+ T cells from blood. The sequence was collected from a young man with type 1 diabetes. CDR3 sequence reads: CAWSVLFGDGYTF. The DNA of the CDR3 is TGTGCCTGGAGTGTACTATTTGGTGATGGCTACACCTTC.